This is a list of T cell receptor beta chains from one sample in a study of T and B cells in COVID-19 patients. TCRdb used MiXCR to reprocess the multiplex PCR reads, holding one entry per CDR3 protein. Of about 5,400 distinct CDR3 sequences in the sample, 27% are singletons; the top ten hold about 14%. Sequencing was done on a sample of blood. The receptor set was obtained from a human donor with active COVID-19. CDR3s include the opening cysteine and the closing phenylalanine or tryptophan. The D gene is left open where the match is weak. The size field is filled for only some rows; it gives once, few, many or a size class.

>-|TRBV28|TRBD1|TRBJ2-7
CASSLWVQGIEQYF
TGTGCCAGCAGTTTGTGGGTACAGGGGATCGAGCAGTACTTC
>-|TRBV29-1|TRBD1|TRBJ2-1
CSVRGQGGNEQFF
TGCAGCGTCCGCGGACAGGGCGGTAATGAGCAGTTCTTC
>-|TRBV20-1|TRBD1|TRBJ1-2
CSARPPGTGFGYTF
TGCAGTGCTAGACCCCCCGGGACAGGGTTCGGCTACACCTTC
>medium-sized|TRBV27|-|TRBJ2-6
CASSTGRLGGANVLTF
TGTGCCAGCAGTACAGGACGGTTAGGAGGGGCCAACGTCCTGACTTTC
>medium-sized|TRBV29-1|-|TRBJ1-2
CSVGGPRGYTF
TGCAGCGTAGGTGGACCGAGGGGCTACACCTTC
>-|TRBV7-9|-|TRBJ1-2
CASSFNQVGYTF
TGTGCCAGCAGCTTTAATCAGGTTGGCTACACCTTC
>medium-sized|TRBV6-1|TRBD1|TRBJ2-5
CASKGTGYFETQYF
TGTGCCAGCAAGGGGACAGGGTATTTCGAGACCCAGTACTTC
>once|TRBV19|TRBD2|TRBJ2-7
CASTRRGLAGVSYEQYF
TGTGCCAGTACCCGGAGGGGACTAGCGGGTGTATCCTACGAGCAGTACTTC
>many|TRBV7-9|TRBD1|TRBJ1-4
CASSERDSLNEKLFF
TGTGCCAGCAGCGAGAGGGACAGCCTGAATGAAAAACTGTTTTTT
>many|TRBV7-2|TRBD2|TRBJ2-2
CASSLWTSENTGELFF
TGTGCCAGCAGCTTATGGACTAGCGAGAACACCGGGGAGCTGTTTTTT
>medium-sized|TRBV19|-|TRBJ2-5
CASSRLAEKTQYF
TGTGCCAGTAGTAGATTAGCGGAAAAGACCCAGTACTTC
>medium-sized|TRBV27|-|TRBJ2-3
CASSPGTHYTDTQYF
TGTGCCAGCAGCCCCGGGACTCATTACACAGATACGCAGTATTTT
>-|TRBV7-2|TRBD2|TRBJ2-7
CASSSLAGGGYEQYF
TGTGCCAGCAGTTCTTTAGCGGGAGGAGGATACGAGCAGTACTTC
>medium-sized|TRBV30|TRBD2|TRBJ2-1
CAWSVRRLAGGPFYNEQFF
TGTGCCTGGAGTGTACGGAGACTAGCGGGAGGGCCGTTCTACAATGAGCAGTTCTTC
>medium-sized|TRBV19|-|TRBJ1-1
CASSEGRGANTEAFF
TGTGCCAGCTCGGAGGGAAGAGGGGCTAACACTGAAGCTTTCTTT
>medium-sized|TRBV18|TRBD1|TRBJ1-2
CASSRPGGNGYTF
TGTGCCAGCTCACGGCCAGGGGGCAATGGCTACACCTTC
>-|TRBV4-3|-|TRBJ2-2
CASSQETESLGELFF
TGCGCCAGCAGCCAAGAGACAGAAAGTCTCGGGGAGCTGTTTTTT